This is a list of T cell receptor beta chains from one sample in a study of T cell changes during pregnancy in multiple sclerosis. Assay: immunoSEQ multiplex PCR; the TCRdb copy retains only in-frame clones and omits some. Of just under 80,000 clones listed, 90% to 95% are singletons. Sequences were derived from peripheral blood, sampled in the second trimester of pregnancy. These TCRs come from a female donor in good health, enrolled as a control in a pregnancy study. The CDR3 runs from the conserved cysteine through the conserved F or W. The D gene is left open where the match is weak. Part of the rows lack a size; the others show once, few, many or a class for expanded clones.

CDR3: CATFKAGLSNEQFF
DNA: TGTGCCACCTTTAAAGCGGGGTTATCGAATGAGCAGTTCTTC
D: TRBD2
length: 14
V: TRBV5-4
size: .
J: TRBJ2-1

CDR3: CASSPLGQGETQYF
DNA: TGTGCCAGCAGCCCATTGGGACAGGGGGAGACCCAGTACTTC
D: TRBD1
length: 14
V: TRBV7-3
size: .
J: TRBJ2-5

CDR3: CAISEGSSYEQYF
DNA: TGTGCCATCAGTGAGGGGAGCTCCTACGAGCAGTACTTC
D: .
length: 13
V: TRBV10-3
size: .
J: TRBJ2-7

CDR3: CASSLGQHYSTGELFF
DNA: TGTGCCAGCAGCTTGGGCCAGCACTATAGCACCGGGGAGCTGTTTTTT
D: .
length: 16
V: TRBV5-6
size: .
J: TRBJ2-2

CDR3: CASSAGQGGFYEKLFF
DNA: TGTGCCAGCAGCGCCGGACAGGGGGGCTTTTATGAAAAACTGTTTTTT
D: TRBD1
length: 16
V: TRBV7-9
size: .
J: TRBJ1-4

CDR3: CSARDMREQFF
DNA: TGCAGTGCTAGAGATATGAGGGAGCAGTTCTTC
D: .
length: 11
V: TRBV20-1
size: .
J: TRBJ2-1

CDR3: CASTIYLGQYNEQFF
DNA: TGTGCCAGTACCATCTACCTTGGACAGTACAATGAGCAGTTCTTC
D: .
length: 15
V: TRBV19
size: .
J: TRBJ2-1

CDR3: CASSLKVRRRNYEAFF
DNA: TGTGCCAGCAGCTTAAAAGTTCGGAGGAGAAACTATGAAGCTTTCTTT
D: .
length: 16
V: TRBV7-3
size: .
J: TRBJ1-1

CDR3: CASSVTTGQGTYEQYF
DNA: TGTGCCAGCAGCGTAACCACGGGACAGGGGACCTACGAGCAGTACTTC
D: TRBD1
length: 16
V: TRBV9
size: .
J: TRBJ2-7

CDR3: CASSPTGEIYEQYF
DNA: TGCGCCAGCAGCCCGACAGGGGAGATATACGAGCAGTACTTC
D: TRBD1
length: 14
V: TRBV5-1
size: .
J: TRBJ2-7

CDR3: CASKPRDRAHEQYF
DNA: TGTGCCAGCAAACCACGGGACAGGGCCCACGAGCAGTACTTC
D: TRBD1
length: 14
V: TRBV27
size: .
J: TRBJ2-7

CDR3: CATSRVLSSVRENEKLFF
DNA: TGTGCCACCAGCAGAGTTTTGTCGTCCGTCAGGGAAAATGAAAAACTGTTTTTT
D: .
length: 18
V: TRBV15
size: .
J: TRBJ1-4

CDR3: CASSEGMGQVYGYTF
DNA: TGTGCCAGCAGTGAAGGTATGGGACAGGTCTATGGCTACACCTTC
D: TRBD1
length: 15
V: TRBV25-1
size: .
J: TRBJ1-2

CDR3: CASSLIGGPGQPQHF
DNA: TGTGCCAGCAGCTTAATCGGGGGGCCGGGTCAGCCCCAGCATTTT
D: .
length: 15
V: TRBV7-3
size: .
J: TRBJ1-5

CDR3: CASSIGPPSSPYGYTF
DNA: TGTGCCAGTAGTATAGGACCCCCATCTAGCCCCTATGGCTACACCTTC
D: .
length: 16
V: TRBV19
size: .
J: TRBJ1-2

CDR3: CASSQEQGISGAFF
DNA: TGCGCCAGCAGCCAGGAACAGGGGATTAGTGGAGCTTTCTTT
D: TRBD1
length: 14
V: TRBV4-3
size: .
J: TRBJ1-1

CDR3: CASSPDRYQPQHF
DNA: TGTGCCAGCTCACCCGACAGGTATCAGCCCCAGCATTTT
D: .
length: 13
V: TRBV18
size: .
J: TRBJ1-5

CDR3: CASSFGTGEQYF
DNA: TGTGCCAGCAGCTTCGGGACAGGCGAGCAGTACTTC
D: TRBD1
length: 12
V: TRBV7-3
size: .
J: TRBJ2-7

CDR3: CASSLDSGNSSPLHF
DNA: TGCGCCAGCAGCTTGGATTCAGGGAATAGTTCACCCCTCCACTTT
D: .
length: 15
V: TRBV5-1
size: .
J: TRBJ1-6

CDR3: CASSPGGSRTEAFF
DNA: TGTGCCAGCAGCCCCGGGGGAAGCCGGACTGAAGCTTTCTTT
D: .
length: 14
V: TRBV5-6
size: .
J: TRBJ1-1

CDR3: CASSQGQENTEAFF
DNA: TGTGCCAGCAGCCAGGGACAGGAGAACACTGAAGCTTTCTTT
D: TRBD1
length: 14
V: TRBV5-4
size: few
J: TRBJ1-1

CDR3: CSGGTSGSGEQFF
DNA: TGCAGCGGAGGGACTAGCGGGAGTGGGGAGCAGTTCTTC
D: TRBD2
length: 13
V: TRBV29-1
size: few
J: TRBJ2-1

CDR3: CASSYDRVSPLHF
DNA: TGTGCCAGCAGTTACGACAGGGTTTCACCCCTCCACTTT
D: TRBD1
length: 13
V: TRBV6-6
size: .
J: TRBJ1-6

CDR3: CASSVGGEAEAFF
DNA: TGTGCCAGCAGCGTAGGGGGGGAGGCTGAAGCTTTCTTT
D: .
length: 13
V: TRBV9
size: .
J: TRBJ1-1

CDR3: CASSRGQGSTNEKLFF
DNA: TGTGCCAGCAGCAGAGGACAGGGCTCAACTAATGAAAAACTGTTTTTT
D: TRBD1
length: 16
V: TRBV5-4
size: .
J: TRBJ1-4

CDR3: CAWSANNYGYTF
DNA: TGTGCCTGGAGTGCCAATAACTATGGCTACACCTTC
D: .
length: 12
V: TRBV30
size: .
J: TRBJ1-2

CDR3: CASSQGTGLEAFF
DNA: TGTGCCAGCAGCCAAGGGACCGGACTTGAAGCTTTCTTT
D: .
length: 13
V: TRBV4-2
size: .
J: TRBJ1-1

CDR3: CASSSGQGATDTQYF
DNA: TGTGCCAGCAGCTCTGGACAGGGGGCCACAGATACGCAGTATTTT
D: TRBD1
length: 15
V: TRBV11-3
size: .
J: TRBJ2-3

CDR3: CASSHYTQGFYEQYF
DNA: TGCGCCAGCAGCCATTATACGCAGGGCTTCTACGAGCAGTACTTC
D: .
length: 15
V: TRBV4-3
size: .
J: TRBJ2-7

CDR3: CASSETLTGANTEAFF
DNA: TGTGCCAGCAGTGAAACCTTGACAGGGGCCAACACTGAAGCTTTCTTT
D: TRBD1
length: 16
V: TRBV6-1
size: .
J: TRBJ1-1

CDR3: CASSQGQVYGYTF
DNA: TGTGCCAGCAGCCAGGGACAGGTCTATGGCTACACCTTC
D: TRBD1
length: 13
V: TRBV14
size: .
J: TRBJ1-2

CDR3: CASSEFVGRGKSTGELFF
DNA: TGTGCCAGCAGTGAATTCGTGGGGAGGGGGAAGAGCACCGGGGAGCTGTTTTTT
D: .
length: 18
V: TRBV25-1
size: .
J: TRBJ2-2

CDR3: CASGGGTPYEQYF
DNA: TGTGCCAGCGGGGGGGGAACTCCCTACGAGCAGTACTTC
D: TRBD2
length: 13
V: TRBV19
size: .
J: TRBJ2-7

CDR3: CASSMEQGAWEAFF
DNA: TGTGCCAGTAGTATGGAACAGGGGGCGTGGGAAGCTTTCTTT
D: TRBD1
length: 14
V: TRBV19
size: .
J: TRBJ1-1

CDR3: CASSQMGGTGNDGYTF
DNA: TGTGCCAGCAGCCAGATGGGGGGGACAGGGAACGATGGCTACACCTTC
D: TRBD1
length: 16
V: TRBV7-2
size: .
J: TRBJ1-2

CDR3: CASSPGGGRNEQFF
DNA: TGTGCCAGCTCACCGGGCGGGGGCAGGAATGAGCAGTTCTTC
D: .
length: 14
V: TRBV18
size: .
J: TRBJ2-1

CDR3: CASSHRPQDRGNAYEQYF
DNA: TGTGCCAGCAGCCACCGTCCTCAAGACAGGGGGAACGCCTACGAGCAGTACTTC
D: TRBD1
length: 18
V: TRBV14
size: .
J: TRBJ2-7

CDR3: CASSPLAGGTYNEQFF
DNA: TGTGCCAGCAGTCCCCTTGCGGGGGGAACCTACAATGAGCAGTTCTTC
D: TRBD2
length: 16
V: TRBV2
size: .
J: TRBJ2-1

CDR3: CASSLDNTNEKLFF
DNA: TGCGCCAGCAGCCTGGACAATACGAATGAAAAACTGTTTTTT
D: .
length: 14
V: TRBV5-1
size: .
J: TRBJ1-4

CDR3: CASSRQALGTDTQYF
DNA: TGTGCCAGCAGCCGCCAGGCGTTGGGCACAGATACGCAGTATTTT
D: .
length: 15
V: TRBV6-5
size: .
J: TRBJ2-3

CDR3: CASSLARERPQHF
DNA: TGTGCCAGTTCACTCGCGAGAGAGAGGCCCCAGCATTTT
D: .
length: 13
V: TRBV7-2
size: .
J: TRBJ1-5

CDR3: CASSSLGRYNISNQPQHF
DNA: TGTGCCAGCAGCTCTTTGGGCAGGTATAATATTTCGAATCAGCCCCAGCATTTT
D: .
length: 18
V: TRBV7-2
size: once
J: TRBJ1-5

CDR3: CASSQDVLAGGISTDTQYF
DNA: TGTGCCAGCAGCCAAGATGTGTTAGCGGGGGGGATTAGCACAGATACGCAGTATTTT
D: TRBD2
length: 19
V: TRBV4-2
size: once
J: TRBJ2-3

CDR3: CASSSVRGDVNTEAFF
DNA: TGTGCCAGCAGCTCCGTCAGGGGGGACGTGAACACTGAAGCTTTCTTT
D: TRBD1
length: 16
V: TRBV11-2
size: .
J: TRBJ1-1

CDR3: CASTPGLAYNEQFF
DNA: TGTGCCAGTACCCCGGGACTAGCGTACAATGAGCAGTTCTTC
D: TRBD2
length: 14
V: TRBV19
size: once
J: TRBJ2-1